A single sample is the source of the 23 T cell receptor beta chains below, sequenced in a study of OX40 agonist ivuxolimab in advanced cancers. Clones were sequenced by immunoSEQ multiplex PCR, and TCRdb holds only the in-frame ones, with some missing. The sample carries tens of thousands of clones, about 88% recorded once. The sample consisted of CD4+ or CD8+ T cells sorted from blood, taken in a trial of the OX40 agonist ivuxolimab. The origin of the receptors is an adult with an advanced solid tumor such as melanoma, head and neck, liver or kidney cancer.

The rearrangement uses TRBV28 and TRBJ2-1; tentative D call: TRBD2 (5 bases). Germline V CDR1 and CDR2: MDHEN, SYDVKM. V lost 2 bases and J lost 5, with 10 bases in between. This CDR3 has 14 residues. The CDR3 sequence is CASSLPSRNNEQFF. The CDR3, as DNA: TGTGCCAGCAGTTTACCTAGCAGGAACAATGAGCAGTTCTTC.

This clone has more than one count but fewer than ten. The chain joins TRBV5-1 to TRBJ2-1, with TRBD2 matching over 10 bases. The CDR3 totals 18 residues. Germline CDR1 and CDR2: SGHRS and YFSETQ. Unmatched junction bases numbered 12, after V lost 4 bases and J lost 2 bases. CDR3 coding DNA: TGCGCCAGCAGCCAAGCCAGCCGGAGCGGGAGGGCCTACAATGAGCAGTTCTTC. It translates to CASSQASRSGRAYNEQFF. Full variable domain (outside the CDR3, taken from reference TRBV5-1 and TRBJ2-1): KAGVTQTPRYLIKTRGQQVTLSCSPISGHRSVSWYQQTPGQGLQFLFEYFSETQRNKGNFPGRFSGRQFSNSRSEMNVSTLELGDSALYLCASSQASRSGRAYNEQFFGPGTRLTVL.

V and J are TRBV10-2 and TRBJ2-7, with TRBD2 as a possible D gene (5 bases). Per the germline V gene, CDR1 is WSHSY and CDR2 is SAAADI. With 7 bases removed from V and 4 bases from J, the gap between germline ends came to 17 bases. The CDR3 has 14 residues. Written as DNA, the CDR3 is TGCGCCAGCACCGGCAGGACGGGGTTATACGAGCAGTACTTC. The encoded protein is CASTGRTGLYEQYF.

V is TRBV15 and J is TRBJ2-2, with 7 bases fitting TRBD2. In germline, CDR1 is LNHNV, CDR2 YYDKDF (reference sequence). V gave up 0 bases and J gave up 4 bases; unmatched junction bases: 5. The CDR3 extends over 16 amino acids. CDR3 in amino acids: CATSRETGGLTGELFF. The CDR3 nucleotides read TGTGCCACCAGCAGAGAAACGGGGGGTCTCACCGGGGAGCTGTTTTTT.

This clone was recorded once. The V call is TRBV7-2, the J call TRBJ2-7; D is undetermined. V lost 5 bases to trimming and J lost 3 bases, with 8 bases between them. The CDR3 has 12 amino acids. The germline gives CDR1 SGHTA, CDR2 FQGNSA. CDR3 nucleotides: TGTGCCAGCAGCCCAGTACACTACGAGCAGTACTTC. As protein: CASSPVHYEQYF. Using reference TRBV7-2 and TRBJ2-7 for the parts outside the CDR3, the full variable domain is GAGVSQSPSNKVTEKGKDVELRCDPISGHTALYWYRQSLGQGLEFLIYFQGNSAPDKSGLPSDRFSAERTGGSVSTLTIQRTQQEDSAVYLCASSPVHYEQYFGPGTRLTVT.

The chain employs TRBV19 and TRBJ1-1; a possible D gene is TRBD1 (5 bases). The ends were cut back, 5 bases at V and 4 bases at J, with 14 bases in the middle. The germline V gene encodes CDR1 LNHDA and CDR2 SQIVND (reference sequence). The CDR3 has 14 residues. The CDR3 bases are TGTGCCAGTAGTCCTTCTAGGGGTCCCACTGAAGCTTTCTTT. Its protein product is CASSPSRGPTEAFF. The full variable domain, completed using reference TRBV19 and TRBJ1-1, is DGGITQSPKYLFRKEGQNVTLSCEQNLNHDAMYWYRQDPGQGLRLIYYSQIVNDFQKGDIAEGYSVSREKKESFPLTVTSAQKNPTAFYLCASSPSRGPTEAFFGQGTRLTVV.

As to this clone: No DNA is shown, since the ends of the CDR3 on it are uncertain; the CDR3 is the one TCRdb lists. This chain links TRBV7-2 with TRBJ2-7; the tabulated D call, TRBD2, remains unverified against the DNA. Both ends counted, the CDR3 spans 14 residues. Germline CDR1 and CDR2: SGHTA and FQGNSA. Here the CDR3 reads CASSSWGGGSAPYF.

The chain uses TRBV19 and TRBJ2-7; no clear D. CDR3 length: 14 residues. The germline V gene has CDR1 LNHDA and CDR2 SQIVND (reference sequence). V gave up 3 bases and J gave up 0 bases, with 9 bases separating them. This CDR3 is CASSISVTSYEQYF. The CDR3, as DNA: TGTGCCAGTAGTATCTCCGTGACCTCCTACGAGCAGTACTTC.

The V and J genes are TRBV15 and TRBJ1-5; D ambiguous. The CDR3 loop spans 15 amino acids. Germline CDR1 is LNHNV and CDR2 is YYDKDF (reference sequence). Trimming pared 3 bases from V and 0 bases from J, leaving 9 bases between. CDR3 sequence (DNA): TGTGCCACCAGCAGGGAACCGATTAGCAATCAGCCCCAGCATTTT. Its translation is CATSREPISNQPQHF.

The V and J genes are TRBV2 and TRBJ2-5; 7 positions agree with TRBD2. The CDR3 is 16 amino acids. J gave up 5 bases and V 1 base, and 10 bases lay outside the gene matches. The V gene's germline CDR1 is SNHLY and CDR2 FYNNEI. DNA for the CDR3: TGTGCCAGCAGTGAAGAGTGGGAGGGCCCCCGGGAGACCCAGTACTTC. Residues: CASSEEWEGPRETQYF.

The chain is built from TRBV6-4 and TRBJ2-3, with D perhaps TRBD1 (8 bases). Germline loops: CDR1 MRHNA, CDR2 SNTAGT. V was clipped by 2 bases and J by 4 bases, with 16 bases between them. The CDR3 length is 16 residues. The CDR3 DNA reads TGTGCCAGCAGTGACATCCGGACAGGGAGGGCAGATACGCAGTATTTT. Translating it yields CASSDIRTGRADTQYF.

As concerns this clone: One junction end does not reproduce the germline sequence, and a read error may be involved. The CDR3 here is CASSEERWAF. For the CDR3, the DNA is TGTGCCAGCAGTGAAGAGAGGTGGGCCTTC. The chain couples TRBV6-1 to TRBJ2-7; D remains ambiguous. CDR1 and CDR2 from the germline V gene are MNHNS and SASEGT. CDR3 size: 10 residues.

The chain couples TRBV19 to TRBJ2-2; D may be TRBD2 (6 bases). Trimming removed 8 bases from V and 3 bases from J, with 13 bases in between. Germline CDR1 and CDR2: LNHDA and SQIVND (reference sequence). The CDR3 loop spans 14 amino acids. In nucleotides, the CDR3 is TGTGCCAGTCGTCGGGGACTTGACACCGGGGAGCTGTTTTTT. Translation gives CASRRGLDTGELFF.

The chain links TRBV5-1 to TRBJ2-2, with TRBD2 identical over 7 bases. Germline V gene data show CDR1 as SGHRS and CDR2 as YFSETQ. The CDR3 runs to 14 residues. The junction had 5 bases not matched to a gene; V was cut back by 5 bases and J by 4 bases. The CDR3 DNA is TGCGCCAGCAGTGACCGCGGGGGCACCGGGGAGCTGTTTTTT. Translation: CASSDRGGTGELFF.

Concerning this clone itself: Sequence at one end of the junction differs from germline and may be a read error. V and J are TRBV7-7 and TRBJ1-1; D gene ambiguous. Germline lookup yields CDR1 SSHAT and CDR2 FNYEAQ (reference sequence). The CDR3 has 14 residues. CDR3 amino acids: CASSLDGGNTEAFF. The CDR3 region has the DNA TGTGCTAGCAGCTTAGACGGAGGGAACACTGAAGCTTTCTTT.

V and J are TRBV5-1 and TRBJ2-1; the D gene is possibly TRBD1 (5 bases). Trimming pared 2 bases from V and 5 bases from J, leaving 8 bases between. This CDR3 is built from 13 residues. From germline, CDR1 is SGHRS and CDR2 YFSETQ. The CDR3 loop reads CASSLRGNNEQFF. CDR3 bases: TGCGCCAGCAGCTTAAGGGGAAACAATGAGCAGTTCTTC.

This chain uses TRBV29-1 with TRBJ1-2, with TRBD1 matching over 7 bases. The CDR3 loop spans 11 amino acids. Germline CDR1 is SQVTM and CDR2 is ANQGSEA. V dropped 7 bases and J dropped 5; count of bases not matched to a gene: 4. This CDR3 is CSDMTGYGYTF. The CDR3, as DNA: TGCAGCGACATGACAGGGTATGGCTACACCTTC.

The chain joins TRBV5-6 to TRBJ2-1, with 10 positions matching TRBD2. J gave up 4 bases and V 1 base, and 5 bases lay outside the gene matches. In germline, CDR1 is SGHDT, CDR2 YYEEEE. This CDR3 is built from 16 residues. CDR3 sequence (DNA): TGTGCCAGCAGCTTGACCAGGACTAGCGGTTACAATGAGCAGTTCTTC. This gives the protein CASSLTRTSGYNEQFF. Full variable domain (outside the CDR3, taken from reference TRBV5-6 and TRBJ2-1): DAGVTQSPTHLIKTRGQQVTLRCSPKSGHDTVSWYQQALGQGPQFIFQYYEEEERQRGNFPDRFSGHQFPNYSSELNVNALLLGDSALYLCASSLTRTSGYNEQFFGPGTRLTVL.

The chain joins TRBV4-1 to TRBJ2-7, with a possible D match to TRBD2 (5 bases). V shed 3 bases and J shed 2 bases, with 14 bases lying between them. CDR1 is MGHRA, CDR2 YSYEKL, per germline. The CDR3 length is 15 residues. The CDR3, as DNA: TGCGCCAGCAGCCAGGAACTTACGGAGGCCTACGAGCAGTACTTC. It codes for CASSQELTEAYEQYF.

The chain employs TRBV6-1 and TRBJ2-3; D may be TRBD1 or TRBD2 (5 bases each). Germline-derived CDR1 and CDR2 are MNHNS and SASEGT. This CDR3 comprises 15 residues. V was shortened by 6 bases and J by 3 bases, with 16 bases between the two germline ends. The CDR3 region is CASSPERGETDTQYF. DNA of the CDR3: TGTGCCAGCAGCCCTGAAAGGGGAGAAACAGATACGCAGTATTTT.

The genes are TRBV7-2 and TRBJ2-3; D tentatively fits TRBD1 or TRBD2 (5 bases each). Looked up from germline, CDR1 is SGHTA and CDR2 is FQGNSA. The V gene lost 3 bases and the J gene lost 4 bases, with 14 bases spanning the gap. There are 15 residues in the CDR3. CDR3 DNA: TGTGCCAGCAGCTTGGTTGGGACGTCGTCAGATACGCAGTATTTT. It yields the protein CASSLVGTSSDTQYF. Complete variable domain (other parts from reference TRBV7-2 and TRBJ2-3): GAGVSQSPSNKVTEKGKDVELRCDPISGHTALYWYRQSLGQGLEFLIYFQGNSAPDKSGLPSDRFSAERTGGSVSTLTIQRTQQEDSAVYLCASSLVGTSSDTQYFGPGTRLTVL.

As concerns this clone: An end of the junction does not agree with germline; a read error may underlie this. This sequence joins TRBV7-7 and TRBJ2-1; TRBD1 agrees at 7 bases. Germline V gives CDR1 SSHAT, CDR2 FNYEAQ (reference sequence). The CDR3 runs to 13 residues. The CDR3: CASSFDRDNEQFF. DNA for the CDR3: TGTGCTAGCAGCTTCGACAGGGACAATGAGCAGTTCTTC.

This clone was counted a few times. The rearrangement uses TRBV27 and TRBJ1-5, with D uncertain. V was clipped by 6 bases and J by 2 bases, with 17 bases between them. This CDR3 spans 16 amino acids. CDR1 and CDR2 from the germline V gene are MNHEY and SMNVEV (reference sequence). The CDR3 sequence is CASSSQKPEGNQPQHF. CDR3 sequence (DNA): TGTGCCAGCAGCTCCCAAAAGCCAGAAGGCAATCAGCCCCAGCATTTT.